Shown below are 25 T cell receptor beta chains from a single sample sequenced in a study of CD8 T cells in Susac syndrome. Reverse transcription used about 0.45 to 1 ug RNA and random hexamers. TCRdb called the immunoSEQ multiplex PCR reads again in MiXCR, with one record for every CDR3 protein. Here the sample spans some 130,000 distinct CDR3 sequences, approximately 95% being singletons. Material for sequencing was CD8+ T cells from PBMCs. The receptors derive from a human donor with Susac syndrome.

The V and J genes are TRBV13 and TRBJ2-7, with 7 bases matching TRBD2. The CDR3 sequence is 16 residues long. J was trimmed by 4 bases and V by 5 bases; bases with no gene match: 14. Germline V lookup: CDR1 PRHDT, CDR2 FYEKMQ (reference sequence). CDR3 coding DNA: TGTGCCAGCAGCCTCGGGGGAGGGCAGGGCGAGTACGAGCAGTACTTC. Translating it yields CASSLGGGQGEYEQYF.

The chain carries TRBV4-1 and TRBJ1-1; 7 positions agree with TRBD1. This CDR3 is built from 14 residues. Germline assignment: CDR1 MGHRA and CDR2 YSYEKL. The J segment lost 4 bases and the V segment lost 4 bases, leaving 6 bases of the junction unmatched. CDR3 in amino acids: CASSPGQSITEAFF. The DNA of the CDR3 is TGCGCCAGCAGCCCGGGACAGTCAATCACTGAAGCTTTCTTT.

The chain links TRBV25-1 to TRBJ1-2, with 8 bases matching TRBD1. This CDR3 contains 15 residues. Germline-derived CDR1 and CDR2 are MGHDK and SYGVNS. V gave up 0 bases and J gave up 8 bases; unmatched junction bases: 8. CDR3 DNA sequence: TGTGCCAGCAGTGAATATTTCCAGGGGGCGGACGGCTACACCTTC. Translating gives CASSEYFQGADGYTF.

The gene calls are TRBV4-1 and TRBJ1-2; D not certain. V lost 1 base to trimming and J lost 4 bases, with 1 base between them. The CDR3 is 11 residues long. Germline V gene sequence: CDR1 MGHRA, CDR2 YSYEKL. Here the CDR3 reads CASSQAYGYTF. In DNA, the CDR3 is TGCGCCAGCAGCCAAGCCTATGGCTACACCTTC.

In regard to this clonotype: An end of the junction differs from the germline gene, which may be a read error. The chain couples TRBV5-6 to TRBJ1-2, with TRBD1 matching 11 bases. Germline CDR1 reads SGHDT; CDR2 reads YYEEEE. The CDR3 length is 13 residues. CDR3 sequence reads: CASILGTGGGYTF. The CDR3 coding sequence is TGTGCCAGCATCTTGGGGACAGGGGGTGGCTACACCTTC.

This sequence joins TRBV7-8 and TRBJ1-5; D possibly corresponds to TRBD1 (6 bases). V was trimmed by 4 bases and J by 7 bases, leaving 20 bases between them. The CDR3 totals 16 residues. Per the germline V gene, CDR1 is SGHVS and CDR2 is FQNEAQ. In nucleotides, the CDR3 is TGTGCCAGCAGCTCCTTCGGGGGGGCGGCAGGACAGCCCCAGCATTTT. It translates to CASSSFGGAAGQPQHF.

Here the CDR3 DNA reads TGTGCCAGCAGTTTAGGCGGGAGGGCCGAGCAGTACTTC. The encoded protein is CASSLGGRAEQYF. J is TRBJ2-7 and V is TRBV28; 9 nucleotides agree with TRBD2. The germline V gene has CDR1 MDHEN and CDR2 SYDVKM. The CDR3 consists of 13 residues. Trimming took 2 bases from V and 6 from J; bases not matched to a gene: 2.

This rearrangement joins TRBV12-3 or TRBV12-4 to TRBJ2-3, with 8 bases identical to TRBD2. V dropped 6 bases and J dropped 2; count of bases not matched to a gene: 4. This CDR3 region has 14 residues. This CDR3 reads CASSPGGLTDTQYF. CDR3 DNA sequence: TGTGCCAGCAGCCCGGGAGGGCTCACAGATACGCAGTATTTT.

The chain joins TRBV9 to TRBJ2-5; D is possibly TRBD2 (6 bases). With 3 bases removed from V and 2 bases from J, the gap between germline ends came to 11 bases. The CDR3 runs 14 residues. Germline V gene data show CDR1 as SGDLS and CDR2 as YYNGEE. The CDR3 spells CASSGIGSQETQYF. The DNA of the CDR3 is TGTGCCAGCAGCGGAATCGGGAGTCAAGAGACCCAGTACTTC.

The J gene is TRBJ1-3, the V gene TRBV29-1, with D unresolved. Germline V gene data show CDR1 as SQVTM and CDR2 as ANQGSEA. V lost 1 base, J lost 0 bases, and 1 base lay in between. CDR3 length: 12 amino acids. The CDR3 reads CSVEASGNTIYF. CDR3 coding DNA: TGCAGCGTTGAAGCCTCTGGAAACACCATATATTTT.

The CDR3, as DNA: TGTGCCAGCAGCCAAGGAGGGATATATGAGCAGTTCTTC. It is translated as CASSQGGIYEQFF. The J gene is TRBJ2-1, the V gene TRBV14, with D possibly TRBD2 on 5 matching bases. The CDR3 covers 13 residues. Trimming removed 1 base from V and 8 bases from J, with 9 bases in between. Germline V CDR1 and CDR2: SGHDN, FVKESK.

J is TRBJ2-1 and V is TRBV20-1; D is ambiguous. The CDR3 sequence is 13 residues long. V dropped 0 bases and J dropped 9 bases, with 12 bases sitting between them. Germline CDR1 is DFQATT and CDR2 is SNEGSKA (reference sequence). This CDR3 reads CSARDSAVPEQFF. As DNA, the CDR3 is TGCAGTGCTAGAGATTCGGCCGTTCCTGAGCAGTTCTTC.

The chain is built from TRBV9 and TRBJ2-2; D might be TRBD2 (6 bases). Deletions cut 3 bases from V and 5 bases from J, with 20 bases between. CDR1 is SGDLS and CDR2 is YYNGEE in the germline V gene. CDR3 length: 17 residues. CDR3 residues: CASSGSLAGERTGELFF. The CDR3, as DNA: TGTGCCAGCAGCGGCTCACTAGCCGGAGAACGAACCGGGGAGCTGTTTTTT.

The rearrangement uses TRBV7-6 and TRBJ1-1; D gene uncertain. V lost 6 bases and J lost 1, with 9 bases in between. Germline V gives CDR1 SGHVS, CDR2 FNYEAQ. CDR3 size: 13 residues. The CDR3 nucleotides are TGTGCCAGCAGTCGCGACGGGAACACTGAAGCTTTCTTT. Translation: CASSRDGNTEAFF.

This chain uses TRBV30 with TRBJ1-2; 7 nucleotides match TRBD1. V was clipped by 0 bases and J by 4 bases; unmatched bases: 8. CDR1 and CDR2 (germline): GTSNPN, SVGIG (reference sequence). The length of the CDR3 is 15 residues. CDR3: CAWSVGTAILYGYTF. CDR3 in DNA: TGTGCCTGGAGTGTGGGGACAGCAATCCTCTATGGCTACACCTTC. Filled out from reference TRBV30 and TRBJ1-2, the complete variable domain reads SQTIHQWPATLVQPVGSPLSLECTVEGTSNPNLYWYRQAAGRGLQLLFYSVGIGQISSEVPQNLSASRPQDRQFILSSKKLLLSDSGFYLCAWSVGTAILYGYTFGSGTRLTVV.

The V call is TRBV6-1, the J call TRBJ2-7; 8 nucleotides agree with TRBD2. Germline loops: CDR1 MNHNS, CDR2 SASEGT. The ends lost 11 bases at V and 2 bases at J; junction bases unmatched: 5. The CDR3 length is 12 residues. CDR3 protein: CASLAVPYEQYF. The CDR3 nucleotides read TGTGCCTCACTAGCGGTTCCCTACGAGCAGTACTTC.

The sample holds one count of this clonotype. This chain uses TRBV6-4 with TRBJ2-7; 14 nucleotides agree with TRBD2. There are 16 residues in the CDR3. Trimming took 4 bases from V and 4 from J; bases not matched to a gene: 6. The V gene's germline CDR1 is MRHNA and CDR2 SNTAGT. The DNA of the CDR3 is TGTGCCAGCAGTGTGACTAGCGGGAGGGGCGATTACGAGCAGTACTTC. It encodes CASSVTSGRGDYEQYF.

The chain links TRBV4-1 to TRBJ2-7; D unresolved. Trimming cost V 0 bases and J 2 bases, with 8 bases left between them. The CDR3 is made up of 14 amino acids. CDR1 MGHRA and CDR2 YSYEKL come from the germline V gene. CDR3: CASSQDHGAYEQYF. The CDR3 DNA sequence: TGCGCCAGCAGCCAAGATCACGGAGCCTACGAGCAGTACTTC.

The chain carries TRBV5-6 and TRBJ1-2, with TRBD1 as a possible D gene (5 bases). The CDR3 totals 14 residues. The V and J ends lost 2 bases and 7 bases respectively, with 15 bases between them. The V gene's germline CDR1 is SGHDT and CDR2 YYEEEE. DNA of the CDR3: TGTGCCAGCAGCTTTCCAGGGTTTGGTCGTGGCTACACCTTC. As protein: CASSFPGFGRGYTF.

This sequence joins TRBV10-1 and TRBJ2-1; D unresolved. The ends were cut back, 3 bases at V and 6 bases at J, with 6 bases in the middle. This CDR3 has 12 residues. Per the germline V gene, CDR1 is WNHNN and CDR2 is SYGVQD (reference sequence). CDR3 sequence: CASSDPPNEQFF. For the CDR3, the DNA is TGCGCCAGCAGTGACCCCCCCAATGAGCAGTTCTTC.

The chain combines TRBV5-6 with TRBJ2-5; 7 positions match TRBD2. The CDR3 is made up of 17 amino acids. After removal of 5 bases from V and 2 bases from J, the junction contained 15 bases not matched to a gene. Germline CDR1 reads SGHDT; CDR2 reads YYEEEE. The CDR3 here is CASRWRLGAGLQETQYF. Written as DNA, the CDR3 is TGTGCCAGCAGATGGAGGTTGGGAGCGGGACTACAAGAGACCCAGTACTTC. Variable domain in full (rest from reference TRBV5-6 and TRBJ2-5): DAGVTQSPTHLIKTRGQQVTLRCSPKSGHDTVSWYQQALGQGPQFIFQYYEEEERQRGNFPDRFSGHQFPNYSSELNVNALLLGDSALYLCASRWRLGAGLQETQYFGPGTRLLVL.

The V and J genes are TRBV14 and TRBJ1-1, with D perhaps TRBD1 (6 bases). Germline CDR1 is SGHDN and CDR2 is FVKESK. Trimming removed 7 bases from V and 4 bases from J, with 16 bases in between. The CDR3 length is 14 residues. Written as DNA, the CDR3 is TGTGCCAGCATCGGACAGCCAGGGGTCACTGAAGCTTTCTTT. Protein sequence: CASIGQPGVTEAFF.

This chain uses TRBV5-1 with TRBJ2-1, with D possibly being TRBD1 or TRBD2 (5 bases each). The germline V gene has CDR1 SGHRS and CDR2 YFSETQ. CDR3 length: 18 amino acids. V lost 2 bases and J lost 2, with 20 bases in between. The CDR3 sequence: CASSLHRLGELTYNEQFF. In nucleotides, the CDR3 is TGCGCCAGCAGCTTACACAGATTAGGGGAGCTGACCTACAATGAGCAGTTCTTC.

This chain connects TRBV9 to TRBJ2-2; the D gene is possibly TRBD2 (6 bases). Trimming cost V 0 bases and J 7 bases, with 10 bases left between them. Germline V gene lookup returns CDR1 SGDLS and CDR2 YYNGEE. The CDR3 runs 14 residues. The CDR3 loop is CASSVAGAVGELFF. The CDR3 DNA follows: TGTGCCAGCAGCGTAGCGGGAGCTGTCGGGGAGCTGTTTTTT.

The chain recombines TRBV9 with TRBJ2-3; D unresolved. The CDR3 length is 15 residues. The V end lost 0 bases, the J end lost 1 base, and 9 bases lay between the germline ends. CDR1 SGDLS and CDR2 YYNGEE come from the germline V gene. The CDR3 spells CASSVVSHRTDTQYF. In DNA form, the CDR3 reads TGTGCCAGCAGCGTAGTGTCCCACCGCACAGATACGCAGTATTTT.